These 26 T cell receptor beta chains were sequenced from one sample in a study of blood T cell repertoires in COVID-19. Measured with immunoSEQ multiplex PCR; TCRdb has only the in-frame clones, and not every one. The sample records some 65,000 clones, 75% to 90% being singletons. Sequences were obtained from peripheral blood. The receptor source for this set is a man aged 35 to 55 with COVID-19, enrolled during active disease.

V and J are TRBV3-1 (or the pseudogene TRBV3-2) and TRBJ1-2; no clear D gene. Trimming took off 5 bases at V and 6 bases at J, with 16 bases between the two ends. The CDR3 is 14 residues long. Germline V lookup: CDR1 LGHDT, CDR2 YNNKEL (reference sequence). CDR3 DNA sequence: TGTGCCAGCAGCTTCTCCCAATTGTCGGATGGCTACACCTTC. Its protein is CASSFSQLSDGYTF.

This sequence joins TRBV9 and TRBJ2-7; D is possibly TRBD2 (6 bases). The CDR3 spans 15 residues. V was cut by 2 bases and J by 0 bases, with 12 bases left in between. The germline CDR1 and CDR2 sequences are SGDLS and YYNGEE. The CDR3 is CASSVGGVGSYEQYF. The CDR3 DNA follows: TGTGCCAGCAGCGTCGGCGGGGTGGGCTCCTACGAGCAGTACTTC.

The V and J genes are TRBV15 and TRBJ1-1; D perhaps matches TRBD1 (6 bases). Germline V gene sequence: CDR1 LNHNV, CDR2 YYDKDF (reference sequence). The CDR3 consists of 13 residues. Trimming stripped 8 bases from V and 6 bases from J, with 16 bases between. The CDR3 loop is CATARGGGAEAFF. The CDR3, as DNA: TGTGCCACCGCCAGAGGGGGGGGCGCTGAAGCTTTCTTT.

V gene TRBV27 combines with J gene TRBJ1-1; D call uncertain. CDR3 length: 14 residues. CDR1 MNHEY and CDR2 SMNVEV come from the germline V gene (reference sequence). The V end was cut by 4 bases, the J end by 4 bases, with 13 bases between. The CDR3 loop is CASSSTWVGTEAFF. DNA of the CDR3: TGTGCCAGCAGTTCGACTTGGGTGGGCACTGAAGCTTTCTTT.

The chain is built from TRBV30 and TRBJ2-7; 7 bases match TRBD2. Germline V gene data show CDR1 as GTSNPN and CDR2 as SVGIG (reference sequence). The ends lost 0 bases at V and 6 bases at J; junction bases unmatched: 2. The CDR3 is made up of 12 amino acids. The CDR3 loop is CAWSVAGTEQYF. The CDR3 coding sequence is TGTGCCTGGAGTGTAGCGGGGACCGAGCAGTACTTC.

The count of this clone is one. This sequence joins TRBV5-5 and TRBJ2-5; 8 bases are shared with TRBD1. After removal of 2 bases from V and 7 bases from J, the junction contained 16 bases not matched to a gene. Looked up from germline, CDR1 is SGHKS and CDR2 is YYEKEE (reference sequence). CDR3 length: 17 residues. DNA for the CDR3: TGTGCCAGCAGCTTATATGACCGGACAGGGCCAGCGGGGACCCAGTACTTC. It is translated as CASSLYDRTGPAGTQYF.

The rearrangement joins TRBV6-5 to TRBJ1-2; TRBD1 matches at 7 bases. Germline-derived CDR1 and CDR2 are MNHEY and SVGAGI. CDR3 length: 14 amino acids. J lost 0 bases, V lost 6 bases, and 4 bases had no gene match. The DNA of the CDR3 is TGTGCCAGCAGCCAGGGGGTAGCTAACTATGGCTACACCTTC. Translating it yields CASSQGVANYGYTF.

The chain links TRBV10-3 to TRBJ1-1; D remains unclear. The CDR3 length is 14 residues. Germline V gene lookup returns CDR1 ENHRY and CDR2 SYGVKD. Between the trimmed V and J ends, which lost 5 bases and 4 bases, there was a span of 14 bases. The CDR3 region is CAISRETEGTEAFF. In nucleotides, the CDR3 is TGTGCCATCAGTCGGGAGACGGAGGGCACTGAAGCTTTCTTT.

The chain uses TRBV11-2 and TRBJ2-7; TRBD1 aligns across 7 bases. CDR3 length: 14 residues. V was clipped by 5 bases and J by 2 bases; unmatched bases: 6. The V gene's germline CDR1 is SGHAT and CDR2 FQNNGV. The CDR3 DNA sequence: TGTGCCAGCAGCACCATACAGGGGCCCTACGAGCAGTACTTC. This gives the protein CASSTIQGPYEQYF.

The chain uses TRBV6-5 and TRBJ1-2; 12 nucleotides match TRBD1. The CDR3 length is 15 residues. V was clipped by 3 bases and J by 6 bases; unmatched bases: 5. The germline V gene encodes CDR1 MNHEY and CDR2 SVGAGI. CDR3 nucleotide sequence: TGTGCCAGCAGTTATGGGACAGGGGGCGGCGATGGCTACACCTTC. Its translation: CASSYGTGGGDGYTF.

The V call is TRBV11-2, the J call TRBJ2-4, with 7 bases that match TRBD2. The CDR3 has 13 residues. Germline CDR1 and CDR2: SGHAT and FQNNGV. Losses at the gene ends were 7 bases for V and 6 bases for J; bases not matched to a gene: 6. The CDR3 DNA sequence: TGTGCCAGCACCCTTTCGGGGGGAAACATTCAGTACTTC. Encoded protein: CASTLSGGNIQYF.

V usage is TRBV4-1 and J usage is TRBJ2-3, with a weak D call TRBD2 (6 bases). V lost 3 bases to trimming and J lost 1 base, with 14 bases between them. Looked up from germline, CDR1 is MGHRA and CDR2 is YSYEKL. The CDR3 length is 16 residues. CDR3 DNA sequence: TGCGCCAGCAGCCAGTCTCTAGCGTCCGGCACAGATACGCAGTATTTT. This sequence encodes CASSQSLASGTDTQYF.

This clone occurred a few times. The chain joins TRBV19 to TRBJ1-5; 8 nucleotides agree with TRBD1. Trimming took 2 bases from V and 6 from J; bases not matched to a gene: 6. Germline V gives CDR1 LNHDA, CDR2 SQIVND (reference sequence). The CDR3 totals 15 residues. The CDR3 DNA reads TGTGCCAGTAGTATATCCGGCAGGGGGCTTCAGCCCCAGCATTTT. This gives the protein CASSISGRGLQPQHF.

V and J are TRBV19 and TRBJ1-5, with 10 bases identical to TRBD1. The J segment lost 6 bases and the V segment lost 6 bases, leaving 8 bases of the junction unmatched. There are 15 residues in the CDR3. Germline V gene sequence: CDR1 LNHDA, CDR2 SQIVND (reference sequence). The chain's CDR3 is CASSPGTGEGQPQHF. CDR3 DNA: TGTGCCAGTAGCCCCGGGACAGGGGAGGGTCAGCCCCAGCATTTT.

V and J are TRBV11-2 and TRBJ2-2; a weak D match, TRBD1 (5 bases). V was clipped by 2 bases and J by 7 bases, with 14 bases between them. Germline CDR1 is SGHAT and CDR2 is FQNNGV. The CDR3 totals 15 residues. CDR3 bases: TGTGCCAGCAGCTTACAGGGTGGCTGGAACGGGGAGCTGTTTTTT. Its protein is CASSLQGGWNGELFF.

This chain uses TRBV6-4 with TRBJ2-1, with 7 bases identical to TRBD2. Germline CDR1 is MRHNA and CDR2 is SNTAGT. Germline trimming cut 2 bases from V and 0 bases from J; bases unmatched to any gene: 4. The CDR3 has 16 residues. The CDR3 nucleotides are TGTGCCAGCAGTGACGCGGGGGTTAGCTCCTACAATGAGCAGTTCTTC. Translating it yields CASSDAGVSSYNEQFF.

The table lists this clone with a few counts. It is unclear where the CDR3 begins or ends on the DNA, so no DNA is shown, and the CDR3 is as TCRdb lists it. This CDR3 is CTSSQVAVGARPIYGYTF. V gene TRBV1 combines with J gene TRBJ1-2; no check of the table's D call, TRBD1, against the DNA was made. TRBV1 is deemed a pseudogene. The CDR3 spans 18 amino acids, including both terminal residues.

The chain recombines TRBV3-1 (or the pseudogene TRBV3-2) with TRBJ2-5, with D perhaps TRBD2 (7 bases). The germline V and J ends were trimmed by 0 bases and 6 bases, with 14 bases remaining between them. This CDR3 comprises 15 residues. Germline V gives CDR1 LGHDT, CDR2 YNNKEL (reference sequence). DNA of the CDR3: TGTGCCAGCAGCCAAGAGTGGGGGGGCCGGAAGACCCAGTACTTC. Translation gives CASSQEWGGRKTQYF.

The V call is TRBV2, the J call TRBJ1-2, with D perhaps matching TRBD1 (5 bases). V was clipped by 1 base and J by 3 bases, with 9 bases between them. The length of the CDR3 is 14 residues. Germline V gene lookup returns CDR1 SNHLY and CDR2 FYNNEI. The CDR3 nucleotides are TGTGCCAGCAGTGAAGTTGGGGGGGACTATGGCTACACCTTC. It translates to CASSEVGGDYGYTF. Full variable domain (remainder filled in from reference TRBV2 and TRBJ1-2): EPEVTQTPSHQVTQMGQEVILRCVPISNHLYFYWYRQILGQKVEFLVSFYNNEISEKSEIFDDQFSVERPDGSNFTLKIRSTKLEDSAMYFCASSEVGGDYGYTFGSGTRLTVV.

The chain combines TRBV12-5 with TRBJ2-2; a possible D gene is TRBD2 (6 bases). The CDR3 has 16 residues. The germline V gene encodes CDR1 LGHNT and CDR2 FRNRAP. Trimming left V 1 base short and J 1 base short, with 10 bases between. The CDR3 sequence: CASGLGIGGNTGELFF. DNA of the CDR3: TGTGCTAGTGGTTTGGGAATCGGGGGGAACACCGGGGAGCTGTTTTTT. The full variable domain, rest sourced from reference TRBV12-5 and TRBJ2-2, is DARVTQTPRHKVTEMGQEVTMRCQPILGHNTVFWYRQTMMQGLELLAYFRNRAPLDDSGMPKDRFSAEMPDATLATLKIQPSEPRDSAVYFCASGLGIGGNTGELFFGEGSRLTVL.

The genes are TRBV5-1 and TRBJ1-6; maybe TRBD1 (5 bases). Looked up from germline, CDR1 is SGHRS and CDR2 is YFSETQ. V was clipped by 0 bases and J by 4 bases, with 11 bases between them. The CDR3 is 16 amino acids. The CDR3 bases are TGCGCCAGCAGCTTGGATGGGGCTGAGTATAATTCACCCCTCCACTTT. Translated: CASSLDGAEYNSPLHF.

The V gene is TRBV10-2, the J gene TRBJ1-2, with D unclear. The germline V gene has CDR1 WSHSY and CDR2 SAAADI. Trimming cost V 2 bases and J 6 bases, with 10 bases left between them. The CDR3 sequence is 13 residues long. The CDR3 nucleotides are TGCGCCAGCAGTGAGGAGGGATTAAATGGCTACACCTTC. This codes for CASSEEGLNGYTF.

The genes are TRBV5-1 and TRBJ1-5; D might be TRBD1 (5 bases). The V gene's germline CDR1 is SGHRS and CDR2 YFSETQ. V was pared by 1 base and J by 2 bases, with 10 bases between. The CDR3 is made up of 15 amino acids. The CDR3 sequence: CASSLSGWGNQPQHF. CDR3 sequence (DNA): TGCGCCAGCAGCTTGTCAGGGTGGGGCAATCAGCCCCAGCATTTT.

The CDR3 DNA sequence: TGTGCCAGCAGTTTTTTTCTCGCCCAGGGAGGTTATGGCTACACCTTC. The encoded protein is CASSFFLAQGGYGYTF. The gene calls are TRBV28 and TRBJ1-2, with D possibly matching TRBD1 (5 bases). Germline CDR1 reads MDHEN; CDR2 reads SYDVKM. V gave up 3 bases and J gave up 5 bases, with 19 bases separating them. The CDR3 extends over 16 amino acids.

The chain uses TRBV5-4 and TRBJ2-7; D remains ambiguous. Trimming pared 0 bases from V and 3 bases from J, leaving 10 bases between. Per the germline V gene, CDR1 is SGHNT and CDR2 is YYREEE (reference sequence). There are 14 residues in the CDR3. The DNA for the CDR3 is TGTGCCAGCAGCTTGGGTTCTTGGAGCTACGAGCAGTACTTC. Encoded protein: CASSLGSWSYEQYF.

The chain couples TRBV29-1 to TRBJ1-1, with D maybe TRBD1 (6 bases). The V end was cut by 5 bases, the J end by 3 bases, with 19 bases between. Per the germline V gene, CDR1 is SQVTM and CDR2 is ANQGSEA. CDR3 length: 15 residues. The CDR3 DNA follows: TGCAGCGTTTTGCAAACAGGGCTGGGAGACACTGAAGCTTTCTTT. It encodes CSVLQTGLGDTEAFF.